This is a list of T cell receptor beta chains from one sample in a study of tumor and adjacent non-tumor tissue in lung cancer. TCRdb re-derived calls from the multiplex PCR reads in MiXCR, one entry per CDR3 protein. The sample has approximately 120,000 distinct CDR3 sequences, about 64% seen once. The sample taken for sequencing was distant non-tumor lung tissue. The origin of the receptors is a man in his 60s with non-small cell lung cancer. Each CDR3 is given with its conserved first and last residue. Each record gives: V gene, CDR3 length, D gene, J gene, clone size, CDR3 DNA, CDR3 protein. The D gene is left open where the match is weak. The size of a clone is reported for some rows only, either as once, few or many, or as a class for expanded clones.

V gene: TRBV10-2
CDR3 length: 12
D gene: -
J gene: TRBJ2-1
clone size: many
CDR3 DNA: TGCGCCAGCAGTGAGTCGCGCGGTGAGCAGTTCTTC
CDR3 protein: CASSESRGEQFF

V gene: TRBV6-2/TRBV6-3
CDR3 length: 14
D gene: -
J gene: TRBJ1-5
clone size: -
CDR3 DNA: TGTGCAAGCAGCTCCGACAGCCTTTATCAGCCCCAGCGTTTT
CDR3 protein: CASSSDSLYQPQRF

V gene: TRBV12-3/TRBV12-4
CDR3 length: 16
D gene: -
J gene: TRBJ2-4
clone size: -
CDR3 DNA: TGTGCCAGCAGCTCCGGACAAGGGGCGCGAGGGGACATTCAGTACTTC
CDR3 protein: CASSSGQGARGDIQYF

V gene: TRBV6-5
CDR3 length: 16
D gene: -
J gene: TRBJ1-2
clone size: many
CDR3 DNA: TGTGCCACCTCGAGAGGGAACAAGGGGGTTAGCTATGGCTACACCTTC
CDR3 protein: CATSRGNKGVSYGYTF

V gene: TRBV20-1
CDR3 length: 16
D gene: -
J gene: TRBJ1-4
clone size: -
CDR3 DNA: TGCAGTGCTAGAGATCGGCTGGAGGCGGGTAATGAAAAACTGTTTTTT
CDR3 protein: CSARDRLEAGNEKLFF

V gene: TRBV11-3
CDR3 length: 14
D gene: -
J gene: TRBJ2-2
clone size: -
CDR3 DNA: TGTGCCAGAAGCCCCGAGGAACTCATCGGGGAGCTGTTTTTT
CDR3 protein: CARSPEELIGELFF

V gene: TRBV6-2/TRBV6-3
CDR3 length: 13
D gene: -
J gene: TRBJ2-1
clone size: many
CDR3 DNA: TGTGCCAGCAGTTACCGGGGGAGTGGTGAGCAGTTCTTC
CDR3 protein: CASSYRGSGEQFF

V gene: TRBV12-3/TRBV12-4
CDR3 length: 13
D gene: -
J gene: TRBJ1-4
clone size: once
CDR3 DNA: TGTGCCAGCAATACTGAGACTGAAGAAAAACTGTTTTTT
CDR3 protein: CASNTETEEKLFF

V gene: TRBV29-1
CDR3 length: 12
D gene: TRBD1
J gene: TRBJ2-3
clone size: -
CDR3 DNA: TGCAGCGTTGACAGGGGGCAAGATGCCCAGTATTTT
CDR3 protein: CSVDRGQDAQYF

V gene: TRBV6-2/TRBV6-3
CDR3 length: 14
D gene: -
J gene: TRBJ2-5
clone size: -
CDR3 DNA: TGTGCCAGGAGCTTACAAATTCCACGAGAGACCCAGTACTTC
CDR3 protein: CARSLQIPRETQYF

V gene: TRBV6-6
CDR3 length: 14
D gene: TRBD1
J gene: TRBJ2-7
clone size: many
CDR3 DNA: TGTGCCAGCAGTCAACAGGGGTACCCCTACGAGCAGTACTTC
CDR3 protein: CASSQQGYPYEQYF

V gene: TRBV6-5
CDR3 length: 11
D gene: -
J gene: TRBJ2-7
clone size: -
CDR3 DNA: TGTGCCAGCTGTTACGCTGATGAGCAGTACTTC
CDR3 protein: CASCYADEQYF

V gene: TRBV28
CDR3 length: 14
D gene: -
J gene: TRBJ2-7
clone size: few
CDR3 DNA: TGTGCCAGCAATGGGGGCGGACAGCGATACGAGCGGTACTTC
CDR3 protein: CASNGGGQRYERYF

V gene: TRBV5-6
CDR3 length: 14
D gene: -
J gene: TRBJ2-1
clone size: many
CDR3 DNA: TGTGCCAGCAGAAACCCCCAGGGATCCGATGAGCAGTTCTTC
CDR3 protein: CASRNPQGSDEQFF

V gene: TRBV6-5
CDR3 length: 16
D gene: -
J gene: TRBJ2-5
clone size: many
CDR3 DNA: TGTGCCAGCAGTTACTCCTCGTGGAGGGCACAAGAGACCCAGTACTTC
CDR3 protein: CASSYSSWRAQETQYF

V gene: TRBV30
CDR3 length: 17
D gene: -
J gene: TRBJ2-1
clone size: once
CDR3 DNA: TGTGCCTGGAGTCCGAGTGTAACTAGTGGGAGGGGGTATGAGCAGTTCTTC
CDR3 protein: CAWSPSVTSGRGYEQFF

V gene: TRBV11-3
CDR3 length: 13
D gene: -
J gene: TRBJ1-1
clone size: -
CDR3 DNA: TGTGCCAGCAGGAAGGCATTGAACATTGAAGCTTTCTTT
CDR3 protein: CASRKALNIEAFF

V gene: TRBV28
CDR3 length: 16
D gene: -
J gene: TRBJ2-3
clone size: many
CDR3 DNA: TGTGCCAGCAGTCCGCAACAGGGACCCAGCACAGATACGCAGTATTTT
CDR3 protein: CASSPQQGPSTDTQYF

V gene: TRBV13
CDR3 length: 17
D gene: -
J gene: TRBJ2-3
clone size: -
CDR3 DNA: TGTGCCAGCAGTTTGGCCGGGACCCCGAGCGACACAGATGCGCAGTATTTT
CDR3 protein: CASSLAGTPSDTDAQYF

V gene: TRBV4-1
CDR3 length: 18
D gene: -
J gene: TRBJ1-1
clone size: -
CDR3 DNA: TGCGCCAGTAGCCAAGCAGTAACATCAGGGGACCTGAACACTGAAACTTTCTTT
CDR3 protein: CASSQAVTSGDLNTETFF

V gene: TRBV19
CDR3 length: 13
D gene: TRBD2
J gene: TRBJ2-7
clone size: -
CDR3 DNA: TGTGCCGGTACTAAGGGACTAGCGGACGAGCAGTACTTC
CDR3 protein: CAGTKGLADEQYF

V gene: TRBV6-1
CDR3 length: 13
D gene: -
J gene: TRBJ1-5
clone size: many
CDR3 DNA: TGTGCCAGCAGTGAAACCACCCCTCAGCCCCAGCATTTT
CDR3 protein: CASSETTPQPQHF

V gene: TRBV7-3
CDR3 length: 16
D gene: -
J gene: TRBJ2-1
clone size: few
CDR3 DNA: TGTACCAGCAGCTTCCCGCGCGGGGACGCCTACAATGAGCAGTTCTTC
CDR3 protein: CTSSFPRGDAYNEQFF

V gene: TRBV20-1
CDR3 length: 19
D gene: -
J gene: TRBJ2-1
clone size: -
CDR3 DNA: TGCAGTGCTAGAGCCCGAGGACTTCTCCCGGGAGCTACCTACAATGAGCAGTTCTTC
CDR3 protein: CSARARGLLPGATYNEQFF

V gene: TRBV4-3
CDR3 length: 14
D gene: -
J gene: TRBJ1-6
clone size: once
CDR3 DNA: TGCTCAAGCAACCAAGATTTAACGGATTCACCCCTCCACTTT
CDR3 protein: CSSNQDLTDSPLHF

V gene: TRBV10-3
CDR3 length: 14
D gene: -
J gene: TRBJ2-7
clone size: -
CDR3 DNA: TGTGCCATCAGTGACCTGAGGACCTCCTACGAGCAGTACTTC
CDR3 protein: CAISDLRTSYEQYF

V gene: TRBV20-1
CDR3 length: 15
D gene: TRBD2
J gene: TRBJ2-7
clone size: -
CDR3 DNA: TGTAGTGCTAGGACTAGCGGAGGGGGGTCCTACGAGCACTACTTC
CDR3 protein: CSARTSGGGSYEHYF

V gene: TRBV6-1
CDR3 length: 13
D gene: -
J gene: TRBJ2-7
clone size: -
CDR3 DNA: TGTGCCAGCAGTGTCGGGAGTCCCTACGAGCACTACTTC
CDR3 protein: CASSVGSPYEHYF

V gene: TRBV28
CDR3 length: 16
D gene: -
J gene: TRBJ2-5
clone size: -
CDR3 DNA: TGTGCCAGCACAGACGGGGCGCAGGGAGGAAGCGTGACCCAGTACTTC
CDR3 protein: CASTDGAQGGSVTQYF

V gene: TRBV29-1
CDR3 length: 14
D gene: -
J gene: TRBJ2-3
clone size: -
CDR3 DNA: TGCAGCATCGAGTTGAGTACTGGACCAGATACGCAGTATTTT
CDR3 protein: CSIELSTGPDTQYF

V gene: TRBV30
CDR3 length: 17
D gene: TRBD2
J gene: TRBJ2-3
clone size: -
CDR3 DNA: TGTGCCTGGAGTGGGTTCGGAGCGGGAGGTGGCACAGATACGCAGTATTTT
CDR3 protein: CAWSGFGAGGGTDTQYF

V gene: TRBV28
CDR3 length: 16
D gene: TRBD2
J gene: TRBJ2-7
clone size: few
CDR3 DNA: TGTGCCAGCAGCATTCCCTACAGCGGGAGGATCTACGAGCAGTACTTC
CDR3 protein: CASSIPYSGRIYEQYF

V gene: TRBV5-4
CDR3 length: 14
D gene: TRBD2
J gene: TRBJ2-5
clone size: many
CDR3 DNA: TGTGCCAGCAGCACGACTAGCGGGGTAGAGACCCAGTACTTC
CDR3 protein: CASSTTSGVETQYF

V gene: TRBV6-6
CDR3 length: 15
D gene: TRBD1
J gene: TRBJ1-3
clone size: medium-sized
CDR3 DNA: TGTGCCAGCAGTTGGGGACAGGGGACAGGAAACACCATATATTTT
CDR3 protein: CASSWGQGTGNTIYF

V gene: TRBV20-1
CDR3 length: 13
D gene: -
J gene: TRBJ1-1
clone size: few
CDR3 DNA: TGCAGTGCCCCAGGTGGGGGGAGCACTGAAGCTTTCTTT
CDR3 protein: CSAPGGGSTEAFF

V gene: TRBV11-2
CDR3 length: 16
D gene: TRBD2
J gene: TRBJ2-3
clone size: many
CDR3 DNA: TGTGCCAGCAGCCCCGGACTAGTGATTTCCACAGATACGCAGTATTTT
CDR3 protein: CASSPGLVISTDTQYF

V gene: TRBV12-3/TRBV12-4
CDR3 length: 12
D gene: -
J gene: TRBJ1-3
clone size: many
CDR3 DNA: TGTGCCAGCAGTTTATCTGGAAACACCATATATTTT
CDR3 protein: CASSLSGNTIYF

V gene: TRBV20-1
CDR3 length: 11
D gene: -
J gene: TRBJ1-1
clone size: few
CDR3 DNA: TGCATGTACAGGAGGAACACTGAAGCTTTCTTT
CDR3 protein: CMYRRNTEAFF

V gene: TRBV11-2
CDR3 length: 16
D gene: TRBD1
J gene: TRBJ2-1
clone size: once
CDR3 DNA: TGTGCCAGCAGCTTTCGCCAGGGGGCGCGGAGCGATGAGCAGTTCTTC
CDR3 protein: CASSFRQGARSDEQFF

V gene: TRBV6-6
CDR3 length: 12
D gene: -
J gene: TRBJ1-1
clone size: -
CDR3 DNA: TGTATCAGCACCGACGTAGGTACTGAAGCTTTCTTT
CDR3 protein: CISTDVGTEAFF

V gene: TRBV4-2
CDR3 length: 13
D gene: -
J gene: TRBJ2-1
clone size: once
CDR3 DNA: TGTGCCAGCACCCTAGTAGGTAGCCATGAGCAGTTCTTC
CDR3 protein: CASTLVGSHEQFF

V gene: TRBV6-5
CDR3 length: 14
D gene: -
J gene: TRBJ2-1
clone size: many
CDR3 DNA: TGTGCCAGGTTCCGGGTCCGCGAGGACAATGAGCAGTTCTTC
CDR3 protein: CARFRVREDNEQFF

V gene: TRBV6-1
CDR3 length: 14
D gene: TRBD1
J gene: TRBJ1-5
clone size: -
CDR3 DNA: TGTTCCAGCAGTGGGCAGGGGGCAAACCAACCCCAGCATTTT
CDR3 protein: CSSSGQGANQPQHF

V gene: TRBV11-1
CDR3 length: 14
D gene: -
J gene: TRBJ1-1
clone size: once
CDR3 DNA: TGTGGCAGTAGTTTATCGGCGGGCGAGACTGAAGCTTTCTTT
CDR3 protein: CGSSLSAGETEAFF

V gene: TRBV10-3
CDR3 length: 14
D gene: -
J gene: TRBJ1-1
clone size: -
CDR3 DNA: TGTTCCATCAGTGAGTCTGGGACGGCTGCTGAAGCTTTCTTT
CDR3 protein: CSISESGTAAEAFF